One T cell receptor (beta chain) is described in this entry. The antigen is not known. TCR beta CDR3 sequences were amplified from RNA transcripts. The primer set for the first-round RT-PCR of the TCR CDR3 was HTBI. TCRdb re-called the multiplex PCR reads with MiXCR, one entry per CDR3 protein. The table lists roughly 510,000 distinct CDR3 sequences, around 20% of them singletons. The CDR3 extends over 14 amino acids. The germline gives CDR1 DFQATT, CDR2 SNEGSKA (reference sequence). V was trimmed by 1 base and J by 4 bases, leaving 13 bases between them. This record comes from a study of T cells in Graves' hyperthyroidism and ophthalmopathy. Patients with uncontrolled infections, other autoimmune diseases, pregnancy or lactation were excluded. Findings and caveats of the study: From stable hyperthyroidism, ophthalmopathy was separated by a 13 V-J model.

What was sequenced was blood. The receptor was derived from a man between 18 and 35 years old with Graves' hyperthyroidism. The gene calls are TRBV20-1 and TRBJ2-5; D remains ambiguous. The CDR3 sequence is CSARASDQRETQYF. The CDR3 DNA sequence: TGCAGTGCTAGAGCTTCGGATCAGAGAGAGACCCAGTACTTC.